This entry concerns a single T cell receptor beta chain. Its antigen is unknown. V was shortened by 3 bases and J by 1 base, with 5 bases between the two germline ends. The CDR3 is 12 amino acids. Germline CDR1 reads SQVTM; CDR2 reads ANQGSEA. The sample comes from a study of untreated major depressive disorder. Broader study findings: CD4+ T cells from depressed patients used TRBV05-01 (Vbeta 5.1) more often than controls.

Produced via immunoSEQ multiplex PCR; TCRdb's table is partial and in-frame only. Among just over 20,000 clones listed, over 85% were seen once. Sequencing was carried out using CD4+ T cells from PBMCs. This TCR came from a man between 25 and 39 years old in good health. The rearrangement links TRBV29-1 to TRBJ2-3; no definite D call. This chain's CDR3 is CSVDGGTDTQYF. DNA for the CDR3: TGCAGCGTTGATGGTGGCACAGATACGCAGTATTTT.